The next 9 T cell receptor beta chains were all read from a single sample in a study of T cells in Graves' hyperthyroidism and ophthalmopathy. The source material, RNA transcripts, was used to amplify TCR beta CDR3 regions. The TCR CDR3 first-round RT-PCR relied on the HTBI primer set. TCRdb independently ran MiXCR on the multiplex PCR reads; one entry per CDR3 protein. The sample contains about 600,000 distinct CDR3 sequences, approximately 15% of which appear only once. Sequenced sample: blood. The receptors stem from a woman between 35 and 50 years old with Graves' ophthalmopathy.

This clonotype has only a few counts. The chain couples TRBV19 to TRBJ1-1; 11 bases are shared with TRBD1. Germline V gene sequence: CDR1 LNHDA, CDR2 SQIVND (reference sequence). There are 17 residues in the CDR3. Trimming at V came to 5 bases and at J to 0 bases, leaving 8 bases not matched to a gene. CDR3 region: CASSARDRGFMNTEAFF. CDR3 coding DNA: TGTGCCAGTAGTGCCCGGGACAGGGGGTTCATGAACACTGAAGCTTTCTTT.

J is TRBJ2-1 and V is TRBV5-1, with TRBD2 matching 8 bases. The germline V gene encodes CDR1 SGHRS and CDR2 YFSETQ. The junction had 9 bases not matched to a gene; V was cut back by 4 bases and J by 6 bases. The CDR3 has 15 residues. This CDR3 reads CASSQGLAGGNEQFF. Written as DNA, the CDR3 is TGCGCCAGCAGCCAGGGACTGGCGGGAGGCAATGAGCAGTTCTTC.

This clonotype was seen more than once but under ten times. The rearrangement links TRBV7-8 to TRBJ1-6, with 9 bases aligning to TRBD1. The ends lost 2 bases at V and 9 bases at J; junction bases unmatched: 5. Germline V gene sequence: CDR1 SGHVS, CDR2 FQNEAQ. CDR3 size: 15 residues. The CDR3 DNA reads as TGTGCCAGCAGCTTACAGACAGGGGGAGGTTCACCCCTCCACTTT. Translating it yields CASSLQTGGGSPLHF.

This chain connects TRBV24-1 to TRBJ2-1; D unresolved. This CDR3 contains 13 residues. Germline loops: CDR1 KGHDR, CDR2 SFDVKD. V dropped 0 bases and J dropped 10 bases, with 9 bases sitting between them. CDR3 sequence (DNA): TGTGCCACCAGTGATTTGCGGTGGTCGGAGCAGTTCTTC. This gives the protein CATSDLRWSEQFF.

The chain recombines TRBV28 with TRBJ2-1; 8 bases match TRBD1. CDR3 length: 15 residues. The V gene end was trimmed by 2 bases and the J gene end by 8 bases; junction bases not matched to a gene: 8. Germline V CDR1 and CDR2: MDHEN, SYDVKM. CDR3 sequence: CASSLPQGAWYEQFF. CDR3 DNA: TGTGCCAGCAGTTTACCTCAGGGGGCATGGTATGAGCAGTTCTTC. The full variable domain, completed using reference TRBV28 and TRBJ2-1, is DVKVTQSSRYLVKRTGEKVFLECVQDMDHENMFWYRQDPGLGLRLIYFSYDVKMKEKGDIPEGYSVSREKKERFSLILESASTNQTSMYLCASSLPQGAWYEQFFGPGTRLTVL.

A few counts support this clonotype. The genes are TRBV9 and TRBJ2-7; D ambiguous. The CDR3 extends over 14 amino acids. The ends were cut back, 0 bases at V and 3 bases at J, with 10 bases in the middle. Per germline, CDR1 SGDLS and CDR2 YYNGEE. The CDR3 sequence: CASSVGHGNYEQYF. In DNA, the CDR3 is TGTGCCAGCAGCGTAGGACACGGTAACTACGAGCAGTACTTC.

V usage is TRBV9 and J usage is TRBJ2-1; 9 nucleotides line up with TRBD2. Germline V gene sequence: CDR1 SGDLS, CDR2 YYNGEE. V dropped 4 bases and J dropped 6; count of bases not matched to a gene: 14. This CDR3 is 17 amino acids long. This CDR3 reads CASSKDASGTFGNEQFF. The CDR3 DNA sequence: TGTGCCAGCAGCAAAGACGCTAGCGGGACTTTCGGCAATGAGCAGTTCTTC.

The table lists this clonotype with many counts. V is TRBV20-1 and J is TRBJ2-7, with 7 positions matching TRBD2. Per germline, CDR1 DFQATT and CDR2 SNEGSKA (reference sequence). This CDR3 comprises 14 residues. The junction had 6 bases not matched to a gene; V was cut back by 4 bases and J by 0 bases. The DNA of the CDR3 is TGCAGTGCTACTACGGGAGGCCACTCCTACGAGCAGTACTTC. Its protein is CSATTGGHSYEQYF.

The table lists this clonotype with many counts. This sequence joins TRBV12-3 or TRBV12-4 and TRBJ2-4; 7 bases are a match to TRBD2. The V segment lost 4 bases and the J segment 2 bases; nucleotides outside the gene matches: 5. The CDR3 consists of 15 residues. The DNA of the CDR3 is TGTGCCAGCAGTTACCCCAGCGGGACCAAAAACATTCAGTACTTC. It translates to CASSYPSGTKNIQYF.